The rows below give T cell receptor beta chains drawn from one sample of a study of Ad26.COV2.S vaccination and SARS-CoV-2 variants. TCRdb keeps only in-frame clones here, not all; method: immunoSEQ multiplex PCR. The sample includes a few hundred thousand clones, roughly 90% of them seen just once. This material consisted of peripheral blood, taken in a trial of Ad26.COV2.S vaccine versus placebo. Receptors originate from a person between 18 and 59 years old who received the Ad26.COV2.S COVID-19 vaccine or a placebo. The conserved cysteine and the conserved F or W are not part of the CDR3 here.

j_call,cdr3_length,v_call,cdr3_aa
TRBJ2-7,10,TRBV5-4,ASSLGRGEQY
TRBJ2-1,14,TRBV28,ATRGASGRYYNEQF
TRBJ2-1,12,TRBV5-4,ASSQKDLYNEQF
TRBJ2-7,14,TRBV5-1,ASSLASAGGSYEQY
TRBJ1-1,15,TRBV3-1/TRBV3-2,ASSQELQGPLNTEAF
TRBJ2-5,14,TRBV7-9,ASSAELAGVGETQY
TRBJ1-1,13,TRBV5-8,ASSLGQGGNTEAF
TRBJ1-3,13,TRBV28,ASSPDRYSGNTIY
TRBJ2-1,12,TRBV7-9,ASRPAGGFNEQF
TRBJ2-5,14,TRBV19,ASSSTGTPTQETQY
TRBJ1-1,11,TRBV12-3/TRBV12-4,ASYRALNTEAF
TRBJ2-5,11,TRBV30,AGTRGSQETQY
TRBJ2-1,10,TRBV6-2/TRBV6-3,ASSYGHNEQF
TRBJ2-5,14,TRBV4-3,ASSQEGPGSQETQY
TRBJ2-6,13,TRBV25-1,ASSDTSSGANVLT
TRBJ2-7,14,TRBV19,ASSIDLIREGYEQY
TRBJ2-3,12,TRBV19,ASSIGRSTDTQY
TRBJ1-2,12,TRBV4-3,ASSQERSGFGYT
TRBJ2-1,15,TRBV10-3,AISGYRDEVFEDEQF
TRBJ1-1,12,TRBV10-2,ASSVWGMNTEAF
TRBJ2-1,14,TRBV9,ASTLASGASYNEQF
TRBJ1-4,12,TRBV6-2/TRBV6-3,ASSYSRSEEKLF
TRBJ1-4,13,TRBV6-5,ASSYYREGGEKLF
TRBJ2-2,13,TRBV6-4,ASSSGLAATGELF
TRBJ1-1,13,TRBV6-5,ASTATGLMNTEAF
TRBJ1-3,16,TRBV4-2,ASSQDLISWISGNTIY
TRBJ2-1,11,TRBV12-5,ASGLAPWREQF
TRBJ1-5,12,TRBV3-1/TRBV3-2,ASSQADGNQPQH
TRBJ2-7,14,TRBV7-8,ASSLGGTSGGYEQY
TRBJ2-3,12,TRBV7-9,ASSSSTNTDTQY
TRBJ2-3,13,TRBV7-6,ASSLGTGRTDTQY
TRBJ1-1,16,TRBV11-2,ASSQHWTHDLMNTEAF
TRBJ2-7,12,TRBV28,ASSEPGQGTEQY